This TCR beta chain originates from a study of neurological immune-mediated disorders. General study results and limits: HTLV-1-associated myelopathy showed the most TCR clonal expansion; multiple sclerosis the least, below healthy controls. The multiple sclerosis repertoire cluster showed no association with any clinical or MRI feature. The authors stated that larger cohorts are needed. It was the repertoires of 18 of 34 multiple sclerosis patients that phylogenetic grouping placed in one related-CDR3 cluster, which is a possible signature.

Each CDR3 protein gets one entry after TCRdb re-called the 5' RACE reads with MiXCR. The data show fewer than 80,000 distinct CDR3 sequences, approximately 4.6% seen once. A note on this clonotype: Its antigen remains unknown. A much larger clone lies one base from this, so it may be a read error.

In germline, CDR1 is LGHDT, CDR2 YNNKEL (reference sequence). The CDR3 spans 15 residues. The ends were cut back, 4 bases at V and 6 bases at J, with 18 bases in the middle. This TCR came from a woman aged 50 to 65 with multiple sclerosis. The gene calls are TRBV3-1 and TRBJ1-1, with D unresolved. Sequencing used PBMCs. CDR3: CASSRPGIGRAEAFF. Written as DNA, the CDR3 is TGTGCCAGCAGCCGCCCGGGCATCGGGCGCGCTGAAGCTTTCTTT.